A selection of T cell receptor beta chains follows, all from one sample in a study of cytomegalovirus exposure and HLA in healthy donors. Assay: immunoSEQ multiplex PCR; the TCRdb copy retains only in-frame clones and omits some. Of about 150,000 clones listed, 81% are singletons. The sequenced sample consisted of PBMCs. The receptors were gathered from a man aged 50 to 59 in good health and CMV-seropositive. Each CDR3 is given with its conserved first and last residue. Each record gives: D gene, V gene, J gene, clone size, CDR3 DNA, CDR3 protein. D genes are given only for firm matches. Clone size appears in some rows only: once, few, many, or a class for an expanded clone.

d_call: TRBD1; v_call: TRBV5-1; j_call: TRBJ2-2; clone_size: NA; cdr3_nt: TGCGCCAGCAGCTTGGCGGGACAGGGGACCGGGGAGCTGTTTTTT; cdr3_aa: CASSLAGQGTGELFF
d_call: TRBD2; v_call: TRBV7-8; j_call: TRBJ2-5; clone_size: once; cdr3_nt: TGTGCCAGCAGCTTGGGTACATCTAGCGGGGGGTTCCAAGAGACCCAGTACTTC; cdr3_aa: CASSLGTSSGGFQETQYF
d_call: TRBD2; v_call: TRBV11-3; j_call: TRBJ2-1; clone_size: NA; cdr3_nt: TGTGCCAGCAGCGTCCGCTCCGGGACTAGCGGGGCTAATGAGCAGTTCTTC; cdr3_aa: CASSVRSGTSGANEQFF
d_call: TRBD2; v_call: TRBV6-5; j_call: TRBJ2-1; clone_size: NA; cdr3_nt: TGTGCCAGCAGTCTTGGACTAGCGGGAGGCAATGAGCAGTTCTTC; cdr3_aa: CASSLGLAGGNEQFF
d_call: NA; v_call: TRBV7-6; j_call: TRBJ2-3; clone_size: NA; cdr3_nt: TGTGCCAGCAGCACGGGACTCAGCACAGATACGCAGTATTTT; cdr3_aa: CASSTGLSTDTQYF
d_call: NA; v_call: TRBV7-9; j_call: TRBJ2-3; clone_size: NA; cdr3_nt: TGTGCCAGCAGCTTAAATCAGGGGCGTGGGGCAGATACGCAGTATTTT; cdr3_aa: CASSLNQGRGADTQYF
d_call: NA; v_call: TRBV28; j_call: TRBJ2-7; clone_size: NA; cdr3_nt: TGTGCCAGCAGTACGCCCGGGACACCCTACGAGCAGTACTTC; cdr3_aa: CASSTPGTPYEQYF
d_call: NA; v_call: TRBV11-2; j_call: TRBJ2-5; clone_size: NA; cdr3_nt: TGTGCCAGCAGCTTAGTCGTCGGTGCCGGGGGGCCGCAAGAGACCCAGTACTTC; cdr3_aa: CASSLVVGAGGPQETQYF
d_call: NA; v_call: TRBV12-1; j_call: TRBJ1-5; clone_size: NA; cdr3_nt: TGTGCCAGCAGCTCGGGGAATCAGCCCCAGCATTTT; cdr3_aa: CASSSGNQPQHF
d_call: TRBD1; v_call: TRBV4-2; j_call: TRBJ1-5; clone_size: NA; cdr3_nt: TGTGCCAGCAGCCAAGATCAAGGACAGGGAACAATCTCCCAGCCCCAGCATTTT; cdr3_aa: CASSQDQGQGTISQPQHF